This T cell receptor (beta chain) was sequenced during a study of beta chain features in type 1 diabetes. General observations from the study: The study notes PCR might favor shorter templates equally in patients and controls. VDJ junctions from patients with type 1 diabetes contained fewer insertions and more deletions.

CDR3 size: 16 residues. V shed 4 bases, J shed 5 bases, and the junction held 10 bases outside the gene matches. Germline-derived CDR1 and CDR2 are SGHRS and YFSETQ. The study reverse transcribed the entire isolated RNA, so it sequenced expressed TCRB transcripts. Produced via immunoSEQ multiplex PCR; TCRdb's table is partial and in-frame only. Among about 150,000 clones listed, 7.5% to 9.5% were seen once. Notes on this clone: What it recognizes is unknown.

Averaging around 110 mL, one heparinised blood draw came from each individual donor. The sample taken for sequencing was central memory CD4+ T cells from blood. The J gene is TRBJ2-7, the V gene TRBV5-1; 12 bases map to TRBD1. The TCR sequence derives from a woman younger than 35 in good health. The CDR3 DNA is TGCGCCAGCAGCATGGGACAGGGGGCGCAAGGCCACGAGCAGTACTTC. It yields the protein CASSMGQGAQGHEQYF.